This T cell receptor beta chain comes out of a study of CD8+ T cells in alopecia areata. For the study at large: Tofacitinib exposure lasted 6 to 18 months, followed by 6 months off drug. Findings of the study overall: Scalp sample sequencing also detects resident alphabeta T cells of normal skin.

Sequencing relied on a cDNA template that was reverse transcribed from extracted RNA. Only in-frame clones appear in the TCRdb table, and some are missing; sequencing was by immunoSEQ multiplex PCR. The table records 150,000 to 200,000 clones, more than 50% of them present only once. Trimming removed 3 bases from V and 10 bases from J, with 7 bases in between. There are 11 residues in the CDR3. CDR1 is SNHLY, CDR2 FYNNEI, per germline. As concerns this clone: As yet, its antigen is unknown.

Described treatment: oral pan-JAK inhibitor, 5-10 mg twice daily. It was from alopecia areata patients that lesional scalp punch biopsies and peripheral blood were collected. The clonotype comes from a human donor with alopecia areata. Sequenced here: CD4+ T cells sorted from blood, sampled at week 24, from a patient treated with tofacitinib. The V and J genes are TRBV2 and TRBJ2-1, with D unclear. CDR3: CASSDGREQFF. DNA of the CDR3: TGTGCCAGCAGTGATGGACGAGAGCAGTTCTTC. The full variable domain, its missing parts supplied by reference TRBV2 and TRBJ2-1, is EPEVTQTPSHQVTQMGQEVILRCVPISNHLYFYWYRQILGQKVEFLVSFYNNEISEKSEIFDDQFSVERPDGSNFTLKIRSTKLEDSAMYFCASSDGREQFFGPGTRLTVL.